The next 8 T cell receptor beta chains were all read from a single sample in a study of shared clonotypes between healthy human individuals. Only in-frame clones appear in the TCRdb table, and some are missing; sequencing was by immunoSEQ multiplex PCR. Altogether just over 2,000,000 clones are present, about 95% being singletons, with the ten largest covering roughly 0.13%. Input material: naive CD4+ T cells sorted from blood. Described subset: CD45RA+ positively selected. The receptors were gathered from a man younger than 35 in good health.

The rearrangement links TRBV6-6 to TRBJ2-7; D uncertain. V gave up 6 bases and J gave up 6 bases, with 12 bases separating them. The CDR3 runs 12 residues. The germline gives CDR1 MNHNY, CDR2 SVGAGI (reference sequence). CDR3 loop: CASREAAGEQYF. As DNA, the CDR3 is TGTGCCAGCAGAGAGGCTGCCGGCGAGCAGTACTTC.

This clone was seen just once. Other DNA variants within this sample encode the same CDR3. The chain combines TRBV5-1 with TRBJ1-1; 8 bases agree with TRBD1. This CDR3 is built from 14 residues. CDR1 and CDR2 (germline): SGHRS, YFSETQ. Unmatched junction bases numbered 2, after V lost 4 bases and J lost 0 bases. CDR3 bases: TGCGCCAGCAGCAGACAGGGGTTGAACACTGAAGCTTTCTTT. Encoded protein: CASSRQGLNTEAFF.

A note on this clone: Other DNA sequences of this sample code for an identical CDR3. This chain uses TRBV30 with TRBJ2-5, with D tentatively TRBD2 (6 bases). Between the trimmed V and J ends, which lost 5 bases and 5 bases, there was a span of 9 bases. CDR1 is GTSNPN, CDR2 SVGIG, per germline (reference sequence). The CDR3 is 11 residues long. Here the CDR3 DNA reads TGTGCCTGGGCGGGGTCCGAGACCCAGTACTTC. It yields the protein CAWAGSETQYF.

The rearrangement uses TRBV5-8 and TRBJ1-5, with 8 bases fitting TRBD1. CDR1 and CDR2 from the germline V gene are SGHTS and YDEGEE. V lost 4 bases and J lost 4; bases outside the gene matches: 10. This CDR3 is built from 16 residues. CDR3 DNA: TGTGCCAGCAGCCACGACAGGGGTGGTAAAAATCAGCCCCAGCATTTT. It codes for CASSHDRGGKNQPQHF.

The chain is built from TRBV5-4 and TRBJ1-6, with D hard to call. V lost 0 bases to trimming and J lost 7 bases, with 11 bases between them. The CDR3 consists of 15 residues. Per the germline V gene, CDR1 is SGHNT and CDR2 is YYREEE (reference sequence). The CDR3 DNA is TGTGCCAGCAGCTTGGCCCCGAAGTTAAATTCACCCCTCCACTTT. This translates into CASSLAPKLNSPLHF.

The chain is built from TRBV11-1 and TRBJ2-1; 9 nucleotides agree with TRBD2. Germline V CDR1 and CDR2: SGHAT, FQDESV (reference sequence). With V trimmed by 5 bases and J by 8 bases, 10 bases remained unmatched. The CDR3 loop spans 15 amino acids. This CDR3 is CASSPRIAGVDEQFF. Written as DNA, the CDR3 is TGTGCCAGCAGCCCCCGGATAGCGGGGGTGGATGAGCAGTTCTTC.

The gene calls are TRBV6-5 and TRBJ2-7, with TRBD1 matching 7 bases. V shed 3 bases, J shed 4 bases, and the junction held 3 bases outside the gene matches. This CDR3 region has 13 residues. From germline, CDR1 is MNHEY and CDR2 SVGAGI. The CDR3 spells CASSYTGEYEQYF. CDR3 nucleotides: TGTGCCAGCAGTTATACAGGGGAGTACGAGCAGTACTTC.

The chain joins TRBV7-9 to TRBJ1-2; the D gene is possibly TRBD1 (5 bases). Germline values: CDR1 SEHNR, CDR2 FQNEAQ (reference sequence). V was pared by 3 bases and J by 8 bases, with 13 bases between. This CDR3 is built from 13 residues. Here the CDR3 reads CASSLEGMVGYTF. The CDR3 region has the DNA TGTGCCAGCAGCTTGGAGGGGATGGTGGGCTACACCTTC. Using reference TRBV7-9 and TRBJ1-2 for the parts outside the CDR3, the full variable domain is DTGVSQNPRHKITKRGQNVTFRCDPISEHNRLYWYRQTLGQGPEFLTYFQNEAQLEKSRLLSDRFSAERPKGSFSTLEIQRTEQGDSAMYLCASSLEGMVGYTFGSGTRLTVV.